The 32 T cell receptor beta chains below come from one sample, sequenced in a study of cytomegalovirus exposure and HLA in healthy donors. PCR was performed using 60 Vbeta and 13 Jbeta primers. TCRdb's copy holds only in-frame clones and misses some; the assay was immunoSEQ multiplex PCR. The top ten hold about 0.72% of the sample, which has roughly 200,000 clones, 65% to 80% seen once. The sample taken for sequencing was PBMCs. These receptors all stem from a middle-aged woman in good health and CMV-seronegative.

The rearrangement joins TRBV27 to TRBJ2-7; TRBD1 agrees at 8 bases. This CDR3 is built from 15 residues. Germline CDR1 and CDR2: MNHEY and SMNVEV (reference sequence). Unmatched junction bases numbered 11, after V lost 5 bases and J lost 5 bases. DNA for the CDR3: TGTGCCAGCAGTGGTTTTTTGACAGGGGAGAACGAGCAGTACTTC. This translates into CASSGFLTGENEQYF.

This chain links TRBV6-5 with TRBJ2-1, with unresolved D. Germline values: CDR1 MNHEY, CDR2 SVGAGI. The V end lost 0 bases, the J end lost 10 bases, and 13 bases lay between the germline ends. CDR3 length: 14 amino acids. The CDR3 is CASSYSNNAGEQFF. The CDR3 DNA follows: TGTGCCAGCAGTTACTCGAATAACGCTGGCGAGCAGTTCTTC.

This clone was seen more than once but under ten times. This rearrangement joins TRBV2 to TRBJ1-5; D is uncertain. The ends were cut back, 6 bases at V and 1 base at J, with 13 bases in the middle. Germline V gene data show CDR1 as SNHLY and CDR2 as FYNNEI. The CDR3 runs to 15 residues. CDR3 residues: CASSPLGGSNQPQHF. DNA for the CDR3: TGTGCCAGCAGCCCTCTTGGAGGAAGCAATCAGCCCCAGCATTTT.

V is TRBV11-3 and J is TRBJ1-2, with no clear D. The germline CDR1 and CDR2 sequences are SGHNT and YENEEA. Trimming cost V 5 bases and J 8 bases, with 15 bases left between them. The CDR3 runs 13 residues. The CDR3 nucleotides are TGTGCCAGCAGCCCGGGCCCCGGCGGGGGCTACACCTTC. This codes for CASSPGPGGGYTF.

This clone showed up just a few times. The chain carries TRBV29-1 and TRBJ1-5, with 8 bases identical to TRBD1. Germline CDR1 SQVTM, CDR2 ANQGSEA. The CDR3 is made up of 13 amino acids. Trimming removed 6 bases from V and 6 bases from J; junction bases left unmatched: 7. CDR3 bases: TGCAGCGTCGTTCAGGGGGCGGGTCAGCCCCAGCATTTT. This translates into CSVVQGAGQPQHF.

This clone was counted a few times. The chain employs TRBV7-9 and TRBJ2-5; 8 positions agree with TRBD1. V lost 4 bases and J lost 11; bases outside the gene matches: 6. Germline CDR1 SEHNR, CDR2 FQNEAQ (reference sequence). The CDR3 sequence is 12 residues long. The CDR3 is CASSSTGGEQYF. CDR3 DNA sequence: TGTGCCAGCAGCTCCACAGGGGGTGAGCAGTACTTC. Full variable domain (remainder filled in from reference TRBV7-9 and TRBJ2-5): DTGVSQNPRHKITKRGQNVTFRCDPISEHNRLYWYRQTLGQGPEFLTYFQNEAQLEKSRLLSDRFSAERPKGSFSTLEIQRTEQGDSAMYLCASSSTGGEQYFGPGTRLLVL.

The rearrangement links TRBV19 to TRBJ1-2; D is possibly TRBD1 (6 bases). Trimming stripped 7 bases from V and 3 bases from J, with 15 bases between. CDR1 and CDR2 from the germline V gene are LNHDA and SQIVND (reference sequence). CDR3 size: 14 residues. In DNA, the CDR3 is TGTGCCAGTAACCAGGGGTCAGAACACTATGGCTACACCTTC. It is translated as CASNQGSEHYGYTF.

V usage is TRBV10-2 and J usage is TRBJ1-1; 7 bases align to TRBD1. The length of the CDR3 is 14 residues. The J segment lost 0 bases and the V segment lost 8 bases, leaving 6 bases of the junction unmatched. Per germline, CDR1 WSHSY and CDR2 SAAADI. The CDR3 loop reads CASGDSPLNTEAFF. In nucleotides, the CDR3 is TGCGCCAGCGGGGACAGCCCTTTGAACACTGAAGCTTTCTTT.

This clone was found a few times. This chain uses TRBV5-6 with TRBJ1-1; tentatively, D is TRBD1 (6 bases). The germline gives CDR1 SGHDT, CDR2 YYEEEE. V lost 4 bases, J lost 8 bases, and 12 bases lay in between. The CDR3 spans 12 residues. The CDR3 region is CASSRGQWEAFF. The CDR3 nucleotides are TGTGCCAGCAGCCGTGGACAGTGGGAAGCTTTCTTT.

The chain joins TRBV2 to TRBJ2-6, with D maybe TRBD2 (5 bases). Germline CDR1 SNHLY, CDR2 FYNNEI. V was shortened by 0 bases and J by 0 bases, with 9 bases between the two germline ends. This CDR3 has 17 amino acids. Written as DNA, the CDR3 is TGTGCCAGCAGTGAAGCGCTTCTAGCCTCTGGGGCCAACGTCCTGACTTTC. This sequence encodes CASSEALLASGANVLTF.

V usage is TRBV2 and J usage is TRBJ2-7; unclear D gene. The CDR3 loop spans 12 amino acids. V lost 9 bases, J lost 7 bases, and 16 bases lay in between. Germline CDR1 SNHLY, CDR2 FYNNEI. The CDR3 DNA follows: TGTGCCAGGGGTATCTCCGCGAGGGAGCAGTACTTC. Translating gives CARGISAREQYF.

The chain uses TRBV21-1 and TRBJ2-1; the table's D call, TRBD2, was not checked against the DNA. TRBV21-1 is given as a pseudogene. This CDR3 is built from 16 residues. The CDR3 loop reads CASTLGPGGPYNEQFF. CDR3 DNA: TGTGCCAGCACCCTGGGGCCGGGAGGACCTTACAATGAGCAGTTCTTC.

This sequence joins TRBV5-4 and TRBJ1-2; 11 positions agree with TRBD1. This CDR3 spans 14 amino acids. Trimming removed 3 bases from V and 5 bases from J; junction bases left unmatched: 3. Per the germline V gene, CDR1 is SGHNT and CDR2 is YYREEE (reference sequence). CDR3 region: CASSSGQGAYGYTF. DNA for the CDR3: TGTGCCAGCAGCTCCGGACAGGGGGCTTATGGCTACACCTTC.

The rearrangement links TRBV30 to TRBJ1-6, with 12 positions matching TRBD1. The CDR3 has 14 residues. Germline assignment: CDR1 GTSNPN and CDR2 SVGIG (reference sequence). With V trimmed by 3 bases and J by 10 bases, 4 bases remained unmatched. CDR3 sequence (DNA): TGTGCCTGGAGGGGGACAGGGGGCGGATCACCCCTCCACTTT. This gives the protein CAWRGTGGGSPLHF.

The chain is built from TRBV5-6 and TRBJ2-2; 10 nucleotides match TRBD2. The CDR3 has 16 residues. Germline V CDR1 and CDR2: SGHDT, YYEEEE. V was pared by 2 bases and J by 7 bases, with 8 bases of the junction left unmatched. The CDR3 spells CASSFGTSGTGGELFF. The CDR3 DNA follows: TGTGCCAGCAGCTTCGGTACTAGCGGGACCGGCGGGGAGCTGTTTTTT.

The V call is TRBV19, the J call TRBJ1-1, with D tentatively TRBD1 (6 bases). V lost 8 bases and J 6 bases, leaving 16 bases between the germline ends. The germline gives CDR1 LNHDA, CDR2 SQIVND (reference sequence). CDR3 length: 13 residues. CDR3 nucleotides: TGTGCCAGTGCCACGGACAGTTCCTCTGAAGCTTTCTTT. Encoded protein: CASATDSSSEAFF.

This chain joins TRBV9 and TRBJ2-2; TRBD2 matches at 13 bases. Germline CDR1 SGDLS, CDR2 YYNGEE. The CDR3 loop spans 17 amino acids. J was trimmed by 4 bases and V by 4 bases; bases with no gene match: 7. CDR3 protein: CASSPTGLAGVTGELFF. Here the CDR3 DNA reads TGTGCCAGCAGCCCCACAGGACTAGCGGGAGTCACCGGGGAGCTGTTTTTT.

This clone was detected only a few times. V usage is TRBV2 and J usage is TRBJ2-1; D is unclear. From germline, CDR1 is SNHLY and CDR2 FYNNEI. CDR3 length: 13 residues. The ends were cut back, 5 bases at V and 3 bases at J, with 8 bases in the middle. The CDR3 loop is CASSRVDYNEQFF. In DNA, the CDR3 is TGTGCCAGCAGTCGGGTAGACTACAATGAGCAGTTCTTC.

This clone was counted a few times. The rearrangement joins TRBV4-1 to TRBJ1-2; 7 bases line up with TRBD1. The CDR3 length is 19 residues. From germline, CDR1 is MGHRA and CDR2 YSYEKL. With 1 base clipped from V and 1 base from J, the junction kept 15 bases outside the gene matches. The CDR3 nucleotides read TGCGCCAGCAGCCAAGGGTTTCTGGGGGACAGAACGAATAACTATGGCTACACCTTC. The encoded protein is CASSQGFLGDRTNNYGYTF.

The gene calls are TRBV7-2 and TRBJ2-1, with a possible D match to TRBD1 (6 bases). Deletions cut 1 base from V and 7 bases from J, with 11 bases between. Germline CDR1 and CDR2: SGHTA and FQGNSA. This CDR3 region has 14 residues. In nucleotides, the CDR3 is TGTGCCAGCAGCTTAGGGGGGCTAGCAAATGAGCAGTTCTTC. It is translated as CASSLGGLANEQFF.

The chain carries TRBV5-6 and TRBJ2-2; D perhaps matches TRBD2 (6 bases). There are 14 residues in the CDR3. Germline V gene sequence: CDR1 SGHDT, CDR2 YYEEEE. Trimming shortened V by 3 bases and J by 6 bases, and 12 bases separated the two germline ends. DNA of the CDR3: TGTGCCAGCAGCTCCCAGGGAGGCGCCGGGGAGCTGTTTTTT. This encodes CASSSQGGAGELFF. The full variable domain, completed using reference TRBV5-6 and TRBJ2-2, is DAGVTQSPTHLIKTRGQQVTLRCSPKSGHDTVSWYQQALGQGPQFIFQYYEEEERQRGNFPDRFSGHQFPNYSSELNVNALLLGDSALYLCASSSQGGAGELFFGEGSRLTVL.

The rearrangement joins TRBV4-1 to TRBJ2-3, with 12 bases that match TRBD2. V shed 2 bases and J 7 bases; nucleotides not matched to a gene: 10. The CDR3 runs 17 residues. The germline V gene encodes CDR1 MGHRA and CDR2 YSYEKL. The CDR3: CASSQLTTSGSGNTQYF. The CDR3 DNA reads TGCGCCAGCAGCCAACTTACGACTAGCGGGAGTGGGAATACGCAGTATTTT.

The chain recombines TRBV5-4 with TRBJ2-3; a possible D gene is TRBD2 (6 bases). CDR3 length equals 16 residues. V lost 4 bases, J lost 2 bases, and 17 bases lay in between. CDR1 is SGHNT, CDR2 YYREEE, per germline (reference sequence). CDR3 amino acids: CASSRQGLYNTDTQYF. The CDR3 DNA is TGTGCCAGCAGCCGGCAGGGACTCTACAACACAGATACGCAGTATTTT.

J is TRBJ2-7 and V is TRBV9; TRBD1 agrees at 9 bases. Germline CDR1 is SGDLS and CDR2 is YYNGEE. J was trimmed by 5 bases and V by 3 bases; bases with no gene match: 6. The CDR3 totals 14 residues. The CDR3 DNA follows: TGTGCCAGCAGCGACCGGGACAGGGTCCACGAGCAGTACTTC. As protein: CASSDRDRVHEQYF.

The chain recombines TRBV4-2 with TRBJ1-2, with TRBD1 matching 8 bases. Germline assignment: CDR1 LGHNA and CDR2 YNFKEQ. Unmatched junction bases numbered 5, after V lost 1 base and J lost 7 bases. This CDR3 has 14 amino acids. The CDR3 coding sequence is TGTGCCAGCAGCCAAGTAGGGACAGGACGTGGCTACACCTTC. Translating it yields CASSQVGTGRGYTF.

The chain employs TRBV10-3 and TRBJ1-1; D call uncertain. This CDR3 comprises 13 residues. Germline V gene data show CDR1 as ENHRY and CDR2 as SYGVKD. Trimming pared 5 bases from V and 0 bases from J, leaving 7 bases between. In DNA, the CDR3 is TGTGCCATCAGTTGGGAGATGAACACTGAAGCTTTCTTT. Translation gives CAISWEMNTEAFF.

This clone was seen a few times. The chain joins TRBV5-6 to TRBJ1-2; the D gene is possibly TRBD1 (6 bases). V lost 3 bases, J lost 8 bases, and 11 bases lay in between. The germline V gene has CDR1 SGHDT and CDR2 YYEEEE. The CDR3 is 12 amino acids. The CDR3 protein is CASSWTVGGYTF. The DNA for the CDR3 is TGTGCCAGCAGCTGGACAGTTGGCGGCTACACCTTC.

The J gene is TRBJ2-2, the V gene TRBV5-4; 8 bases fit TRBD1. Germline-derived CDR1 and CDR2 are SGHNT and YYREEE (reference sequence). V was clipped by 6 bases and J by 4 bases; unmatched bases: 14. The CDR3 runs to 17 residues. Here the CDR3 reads CASTNLPDRAITGELFF. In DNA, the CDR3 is TGTGCCAGCACAAATCTTCCGGACAGGGCAATCACCGGGGAGCTGTTTTTT.

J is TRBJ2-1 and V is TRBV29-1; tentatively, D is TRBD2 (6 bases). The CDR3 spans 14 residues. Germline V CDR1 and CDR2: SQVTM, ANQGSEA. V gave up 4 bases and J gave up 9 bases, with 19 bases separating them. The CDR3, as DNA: TGCAGCGTTGGGCGGGAACCCTTTGGGGGTGAGCAGTTCTTC. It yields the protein CSVGREPFGGEQFF.

The CDR3 DNA is TGCGCCAGCAGCTTGGTGGCAGGGGATAATTCACCCCTCCACTTT. Translated: CASSLVAGDNSPLHF. This chain links TRBV5-1 with TRBJ1-6, with D possibly TRBD1 on 6 matching bases. V lost 0 bases and J 5 bases, leaving 9 bases between the germline ends. Germline V gene lookup returns CDR1 SGHRS and CDR2 YFSETQ. This CDR3 has 15 residues.

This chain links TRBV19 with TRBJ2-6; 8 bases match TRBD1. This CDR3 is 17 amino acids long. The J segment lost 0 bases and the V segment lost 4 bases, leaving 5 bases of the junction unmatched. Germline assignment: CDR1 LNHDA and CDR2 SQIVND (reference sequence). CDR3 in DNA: TGTGCCAGTAGTACTCCGGGACAGGCCTCTGGGGCCAACGTCCTGACTTTC. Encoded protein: CASSTPGQASGANVLTF.

The CDR3 spells CASSLMTGGIYEQYF. CDR3 in DNA: TGTGCCAGCAGCCTCATGACAGGGGGCATCTACGAGCAGTACTTC. The chain carries TRBV11-2 and TRBJ2-7; 10 bases line up with TRBD1. Per the germline V gene, CDR1 is SGHAT and CDR2 is FQNNGV. V shed 5 bases and J 3 bases; nucleotides not matched to a gene: 7. The CDR3 extends over 15 amino acids.